The 6 T cell receptor beta chains given below trace back to one sample, sequenced in a study of blood T cell repertoires in COVID-19. The table came from immunoSEQ multiplex PCR; TCRdb's copy has only in-frame clones and leaves some out. The sample shows around 250,000 clones, roughly 85% of them seen only once. The specimen was peripheral blood. These TCRs come from a man in his 60s who had recovered from COVID-19.

This chain uses TRBV12-5 with TRBJ2-5; TRBD2 aligns across 8 bases. The CDR3 length is 13 residues. Per the germline V gene, CDR1 is LGHNT and CDR2 is FRNRAP. V lost 5 bases and J lost 5; bases outside the gene matches: 4. The CDR3 region has the DNA TGTGCTAGTGGTCCAAGCGGGAGTGAGACCCAGTACTTC. Its translation: CASGPSGSETQYF.

V usage is TRBV4-1 and J usage is TRBJ1-1; 9 positions match TRBD1. Germline trimming cut 4 bases from V and 1 base from J; bases unmatched to any gene: 7. Germline V lookup: CDR1 MGHRA, CDR2 YSYEKL. This CDR3 region has 16 residues. CDR3 loop: CASSRDREFWNTEAFF. DNA of the CDR3: TGCGCCAGCAGCCGGGACAGGGAATTTTGGAACACTGAAGCTTTCTTT.

V gene TRBV5-8 combines with J gene TRBJ1-2, with D possibly matching TRBD1 (5 bases). V was pared by 0 bases and J by 8 bases, with 14 bases between. The CDR3 has 14 residues. The germline gives CDR1 SGHTS, CDR2 YDEGEE. Here the CDR3 DNA reads TGTGCCAGCAGCTTGGCTGGGGGGATCGGCGGCTACACCTTC. This translates into CASSLAGGIGGYTF.

This clone was seen a few times. The chain carries TRBV7-9 and TRBJ2-1, with D possibly being TRBD2 (6 bases). Trimming removed 3 bases from V and 9 bases from J, with 12 bases in between. This CDR3 region has 13 residues. Per the germline V gene, CDR1 is SEHNR and CDR2 is FQNEAQ (reference sequence). The CDR3: CASSFTSGSEQFF. The CDR3 DNA reads as TGTGCCAGCAGCTTTACTTCCGGGAGTGAGCAGTTCTTC.

This chain joins TRBV7-9 and TRBJ1-2, with 10 bases lining up with TRBD1. Germline V gene data show CDR1 as SEHNR and CDR2 as FQNEAQ (reference sequence). The length of the CDR3 is 15 residues. The J segment lost 6 bases and the V segment lost 0 bases, leaving 4 bases of the junction unmatched. The CDR3 nucleotides read TGTGCCAGCAGCTTAGCAGGGACAGGGGAGGATGGCTACACCTTC. This sequence encodes CASSLAGTGEDGYTF.

The V and J genes are TRBV30 and TRBJ2-2; 7 bases match TRBD2. Losses at the gene ends were 4 bases for V and 3 bases for J; bases not matched to a gene: 5. This CDR3 contains 14 residues. CDR1 is GTSNPN, CDR2 SVGIG, per germline (reference sequence). The CDR3 sequence is CAWKASGHTGELFF. Here the CDR3 DNA reads TGTGCCTGGAAGGCTAGCGGCCACACCGGGGAGCTGTTTTTT.